Included here is one TCR beta chain sequence, with context. At least ten counts were recorded for this clonotype. Its antigen remains undetermined. Base qualities are not at hand, and no much larger clone is one base apart. The entry originates in a study of Graves' ophthalmopathy and Graves' hyperthyroidism (dated by TCRdb to the late 2010s). With regard to the full study: A patient counted as having stable hyperthyroidism if there was no progression to ophthalmopathy within 18 months of follow-up. Following sampling, methimazole starting at 30 mg daily was administered to hyperthyroidism patients, and high-dose intravenous methylprednisolone was administered to ophthalmopathy patients. TCR beta repertoire signatures were used to distinguish Graves' ophthalmopathy from Graves' hyperthyroidism and to predict progression to ophthalmopathy. In total, 135 blood samples were TCR-sequenced: fewer than 50 ophthalmopathy, under 85 hyperthyroidism and about 17 hyperthyroidism-to-ophthalmopathy patients. In over 5 hyperthyroidism patients, the T-cell repertoire of thyroid tissue was compared with the T-cell repertoire of blood. An independent validation cohort was composed of 18 hyperthyroidism patients and roughly 16 patients who later progressed from hyperthyroidism to ophthalmopathy. A discovery set of 100 patients (43 ophthalmopathy, about 58 stable hyperthyroidism) was enrolled to explore V-J signatures distinguishing ophthalmopathy from hyperthyroidism.

Counted from cysteine to phenylalanine, this CDR3 has 16 amino acids. The DNA shown is the 48-base CDR3, in frame from base 1. V gives up 8 bases and J gives up 2 bases, and the segment between their germline ends measures 22 bases. CDR1 and CDR2 were assigned from the germline V gene as ENHRY and SYGVKD. Hyperthyroidism patients were newly diagnosed, with disease duration under 2 months, and aged 18 to 65 years. Patients were excluded if they had other autoimmune diseases, uncontrolled infections, pregnancy or lactation. Clinical symptoms, serum thyroxine, TRAb, thyroid ultrasound and orbital computed tomography formed the basis of the diagnosis. Total RNA was extracted with Trizol reagent and quality-checked on an Agilent 2100 Bioanalyzer. TCR beta CDR3 regions were amplified from RNA transcripts for repertoire sequencing. HTBI primers and the Qiagen OneStep RT-PCR kit were used in a first-round RT-PCR, which was followed by a second-round multiplex PCR, size selection and purification. Libraries were sequenced on an Illumina HiSeq2000 using paired-end 100 bp reads. The paper's processing steps were these. SOAPnuke was used for read processing, and reads with adapters, uncalled bases, a mean Phred below 15, or no exact constant-primer or identifier match were discarded. High-quality paired reads were merged with COPE v1.2.5. Each unique nucleotide sequence was treated as a clonotype, and MiTCR v1.1 was used to align the clonotypes to the IMGT TRB V, D and J references. Analysis was restricted to V-J combinations with a frequency above 0.0001, which covered roughly 99% of repertoires. For each V-J combination, a TCR clonal expansion and chaos score was defined as F50 clonal expansion divided by the chaos observed in the TCRdist matrix. Welch's t-statistics and random forest were used to reduce features to some 13 V-J combinations, which were fed into a naive Bayes classifier. The Morisita-Horn index was used to measure how similar the thyroid and blood repertoires were. TCRdb reworked the public reads: Q25 trimming with fastp, MiXCR clone assembly, productive beta chains retained. Entries are consolidated by CDR3 protein sequence, retaining the most common genes and DNA. The V and J calls follow TCRdb's processing rather than the paper's. The sample includes over a million distinct CDR3 sequences, with less than 45% observed a single time. The ten top clones hold around 10% of the sample.

On the study overall, not on this receptor specifically: In cross-validation, the 13-signature model distinguished ophthalmopathy from stable hyperthyroidism with approximately 90% sensitivity and 81.08% specificity, and in the test set the corresponding values were about 80% and 75%. Among expanded thyroid clonotypes with frequency above 0.001, most also showed up in blood, which suggests that blood repertoires may reflect the thyroid immune response. Sample size was not predetermined statistically, and investigators were not blinded to group allocation. In validation, the model predicted ophthalmopathy progression with more than 70% sensitivity and about 73% specificity; 12 predicted patients were CT-confirmed with GO in a median of roughly 6.8 months.

The receptor's source is an adult man with Graves' hyperthyroidism. Sequenced material: peripheral blood or thyroid tissue (not recorded which). This chain joins TRBV10-3 to TRBJ2-7; the D assignment is uncertain and may be TRBD1 or TRBD2, with 5 bases supporting each. This receptor carries the CDR3 CAIGTGHTTSPYEQYF. The DNA sequence follows: TGTGCCATCGGGACCGGGCACACAACCTCCCCCTACGAGCAGTACTTC.